This is a list of T cell receptor beta chains from one sample in a study of radiation and T cells in renal cell carcinoma. The assay was immunoSEQ multiplex PCR, and TCRdb's table has in-frame clones only and misses some. The repertoire holds about 150,000 clones, with 75% to 90% as singletons. The sequenced sample was blood, obtained from a patient whose treatment included radiotherapy and nephrectomy. Receptors were obtained from a woman between 45 and 65 years old with renal cell carcinoma. The CDR3 runs from the conserved cysteine through the conserved F or W. The D gene is left open where the match is weak. Clone size is not always given. Where it is, it says once, few, many or a class for expanded clones.

V	size	J	D	DNA	CDR3
TRBV28	.	TRBJ1-2	.	TGTGCCAGCAGTTTGGTAGGGGATAACTATGGCTACACCTTC	CASSLVGDNYGYTF
TRBV27	.	TRBJ1-3	.	TGTGCCAGCAGTTCGCAGGGACCCTCCCCTGGAAACACCATATATTTT	CASSSQGPSPGNTIYF
TRBV14	.	TRBJ1-2	.	TGTGCCAGCAGCCAGGGGGCCGCGGCTGGCTACACCTTC	CASSQGAAAGYTF
TRBV27	.	TRBJ2-7	.	TGTGCCAGCAGGGCTCAGGGGACGGGCTTTTACGAGCAGTACTTC	CASRAQGTGFYEQYF
TRBV5-6	.	TRBJ1-5	TRBD1	TGTGCCAGCACAGGGGGCCTCAGCAATCAGCCCCAGCATTTT	CASTGGLSNQPQHF
TRBV5-4	.	TRBJ2-3	TRBD2	TGTGCCAGCAGCTTAAGACTAGCGGGACTTGCAGATACGCAGTATTTT	CASSLRLAGLADTQYF
TRBV14	.	TRBJ1-1	.	TGTGCCAGCAGACATTCTAGCCCCGGCAGCTTGAACACTGAAGCTTTCTTT	CASRHSSPGSLNTEAFF
TRBV10-3	.	TRBJ1-5	TRBD1	TGTGCCATCAGTGAGTCGACAGGGTTTGGCAATCAGCCCCAGCATTTT	CAISESTGFGNQPQHF
TRBV5-6	once	TRBJ2-5	.	TGTGCCAGCAGCTTGGGGGCACAAGAGACCCAGTACTTC	CASSLGAQETQYF
TRBV5-6	.	TRBJ1-2	.	TGTGCCAGCAGCCCGGGGCAGTATGGCTACACCTTC	CASSPGQYGYTF
TRBV5-1	few	TRBJ1-4	TRBD1	TGCGCCAGCAGCCTCCGGACAGGGGGAAATGAAAAACTGTTTTTT	CASSLRTGGNEKLFF
TRBV6-5	.	TRBJ1-1	.	TGTGCCAGCAGTCCCTCTCGGGTTTCCACTGAAGCTTTCTTT	CASSPSRVSTEAFF
TRBV30	once	TRBJ2-3	.	TGTGCCTGGAGTGTACTGGGGGTAAACACAGATACGCAGTATTTT	CAWSVLGVNTDTQYF
TRBV19	.	TRBJ2-3	.	TGTGCCAGTAGGACTCGAACTACTGGAAATACGCAGTATTTT	CASRTRTTGNTQYF
TRBV5-5	once	TRBJ2-3	.	TGTGCCAGCAGCTCCGGGACATTCCCAGATACGCAGTATTTT	CASSSGTFPDTQYF
TRBV28	once	TRBJ2-3	.	TGTGCCAGCAGTTCGTTCACAGATACGCAGTATTTT	CASSSFTDTQYF